This T cell receptor beta chain stems from a study of blood T cells in healthy people across ages. Study conclusions and caveats: The study found more naive CD4+ cells and higher diversity in long-lived than aged donors. Diversity figures based on one million T cells were deemed too low. Changes in expanded clonotypes were possibly confounded, as the CMV status of donors was unknown.

Remarks on this clonotype: The antigen is not known.

The CDR3 length is 14 residues. The junction had 6 bases not matched to a gene; V was cut back by 6 bases and J by 3 bases. Germline V gene lookup returns CDR1 DFQATT and CDR2 SNEGSKA (reference sequence). A J-beta primer mix and a sample-barcoded 5' primer were used in a second PCR of roughly 6 to 12 cycles. The authors tagged each cDNA molecule using a template-switch adaptor with 12 random nucleotides. TCRdb reprocessed the 5' RACE reads with MiXCR, giving one entry per CDR3 protein. Found here are 710,000 or so distinct CDR3 sequences, 22% of them singletons; the top ten hold about 22%. Sequenced: blood. This receptor was taken from a man between 65 and 80 years old in good health. The rearrangement uses TRBV20-1 and TRBJ2-3; 10 bases are a match to TRBD1. CDR3 loop: CSATDRGLTDTQYF. DNA of the CDR3: TGCAGTGCCACGGACAGGGGGTTAACAGATACGCAGTATTTT.